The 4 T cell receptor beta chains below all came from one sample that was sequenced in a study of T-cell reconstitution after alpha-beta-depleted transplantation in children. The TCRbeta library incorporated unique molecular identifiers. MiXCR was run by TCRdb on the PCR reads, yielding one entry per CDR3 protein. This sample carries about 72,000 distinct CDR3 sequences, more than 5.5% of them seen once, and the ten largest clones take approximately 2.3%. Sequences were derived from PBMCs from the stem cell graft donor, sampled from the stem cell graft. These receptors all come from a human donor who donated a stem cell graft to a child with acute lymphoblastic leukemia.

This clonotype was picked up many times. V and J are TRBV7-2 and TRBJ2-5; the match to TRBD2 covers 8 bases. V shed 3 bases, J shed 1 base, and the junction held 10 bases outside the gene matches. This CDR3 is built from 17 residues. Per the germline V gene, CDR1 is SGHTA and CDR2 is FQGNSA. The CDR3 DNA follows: TGTGCCAGCAGCTTTTCTGGTAGCGGGATGGGCCAAGAGACCCAGTACTTC. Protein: CASSFSGSGMGQETQYF.

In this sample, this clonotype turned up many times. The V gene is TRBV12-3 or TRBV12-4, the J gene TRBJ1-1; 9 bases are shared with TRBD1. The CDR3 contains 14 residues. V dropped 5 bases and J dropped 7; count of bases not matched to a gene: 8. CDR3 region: CASSLRGQGFEAFF. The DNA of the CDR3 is TGTGCCAGCAGTCTTAGGGGACAGGGCTTTGAAGCTTTCTTT.

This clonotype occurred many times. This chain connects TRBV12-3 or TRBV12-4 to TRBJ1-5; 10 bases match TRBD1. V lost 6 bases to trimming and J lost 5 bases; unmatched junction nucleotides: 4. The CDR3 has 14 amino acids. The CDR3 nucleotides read TGTGCCAGCAGAGACAGGGGGCCCTATCAGCCCCAGCATTTT. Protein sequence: CASRDRGPYQPQHF.

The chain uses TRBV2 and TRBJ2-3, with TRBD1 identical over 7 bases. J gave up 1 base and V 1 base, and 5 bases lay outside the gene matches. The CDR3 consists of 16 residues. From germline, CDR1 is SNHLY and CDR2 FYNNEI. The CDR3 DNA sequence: TGTGCCAGCAGTGAAGTTGGTGACAGGGGCACAGATACGCAGTATTTT. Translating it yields CASSEVGDRGTDTQYF.